This TCR beta chain was sequenced during a study of read filtering for tumor transcriptome and immune sequencing. Turning to the study itself: Among patients, some 17 were male and approximately 15 female, aged roughly 45 to 80 (mean about 69). Whole-transcriptome libraries were prepared after DNase treatment. Points from the study as a whole: In IR-seq, single-read clonotypes were approximately 79% of clonotypes but about 3.5% of reads.

This library used around 400 ng RNA and molecular barcoded adaptors spanning alpha/delta and beta/gamma chains. Each CDR3 protein is one row after TCRdb ran MiXCR on the reads. Seen here are tens of thousands of distinct CDR3 sequences, approximately 22% observed once, and the top ten hold about 17%. By frequency in the sample, this clonotype is large. Its antigen is undetermined. Sample: a population of CD138-negative cells sorted from bone marrow. This sequence originates from a donor at least 40 years old with multiple myeloma.

CDR3 nucleotides: TGTGCCAGCAGCTGGAGGGCCTCCTACAATGAGCAGTTCTTC. Translating gives CASSWRASYNEQFF. This chain connects TRBV7-9 to TRBJ2-1; a possible D gene is TRBD2 (6 bases). This CDR3 region has 14 residues. Deletions cut 4 bases from V and 0 bases from J, with 7 bases between. The V gene's germline CDR1 is SEHNR and CDR2 FQNEAQ (reference sequence).